The 5 T cell receptor beta chains below come from one sample, sequenced in a study of cytomegalovirus exposure and HLA in healthy donors. Profiling relied on immunoSEQ multiplex PCR, and the TCRdb table lists in-frame clones only, not all of them. The table lists roughly 140,000 clones, around 90% of them singletons. The material sequenced was PBMCs. All receptors come from a young man in good health and CMV-seropositive.

There are many counts of this clone. This rearrangement joins TRBV7-9 to TRBJ1-2; D gene uncertain. Germline CDR1 and CDR2: SEHNR and FQNEAQ (reference sequence). CDR3 length equals 13 residues. Trimming shortened V by 6 bases and J by 7 bases, and 15 bases separated the two germline ends. The CDR3 is CASRPSVGSGYTF. The CDR3 bases are TGTGCCAGCAGGCCATCGGTTGGGAGTGGCTACACCTTC. The whole variable domain, remainder taken from reference TRBV7-9 and TRBJ1-2, is DTGVSQNPRHKITKRGQNVTFRCDPISEHNRLYWYRQTLGQGPEFLTYFQNEAQLEKSRLLSDRFSAERPKGSFSTLEIQRTEQGDSAMYLCASRPSVGSGYTFGSGTRLTVV.

The chain employs TRBV7-9 and TRBJ1-5; unclear D gene. This CDR3 spans 17 amino acids. V dropped 0 bases and J dropped 2 bases, with 14 bases sitting between them. CDR1 is SEHNR and CDR2 is FQNEAQ in the germline V gene (reference sequence). CDR3 nucleotide sequence: TGTGCCAGCAGCTTAGCATCCTCCGGCGGTGGCAATCAGCCCCAGCATTTT. It codes for CASSLASSGGGNQPQHF.

This sequence joins TRBV28 and TRBJ2-5, with TRBD1 identical over 10 bases. Germline V gives CDR1 MDHEN, CDR2 SYDVKM. The CDR3 length is 16 residues. The V gene end was trimmed by 3 bases and the J gene end by 5 bases; junction bases not matched to a gene: 9. CDR3: CASSFPRTGGRETQYF. CDR3 sequence (DNA): TGTGCCAGCAGTTTTCCCCGGACAGGGGGGAGGGAGACCCAGTACTTC. Full variable domain (rest looked up from reference TRBV28 and TRBJ2-5): DVKVTQSSRYLVKRTGEKVFLECVQDMDHENMFWYRQDPGLGLRLIYFSYDVKMKEKGDIPEGYSVSREKKERFSLILESASTNQTSMYLCASSFPRTGGRETQYFGPGTRLLVL.

J is TRBJ2-2 and V is TRBV11-3; the match to TRBD1 covers 7 bases. Germline CDR1 SGHNT, CDR2 YENEEA. After removal of 5 bases from V and 5 bases from J, the junction contained 5 bases not matched to a gene. CDR3 length: 14 amino acids. In DNA, the CDR3 is TGTGCCAGCAGCCGGGGACAGAAAACCGGGGAGCTGTTTTTT. This encodes CASSRGQKTGELFF. Complete variable domain (other parts from reference TRBV11-3 and TRBJ2-2): EAGVVQSPRYKIIEKKQPVAFWCNPISGHNTLYWYLQNLGQGPELLIRYENEEAVDDSQLPKDRFSAERLKGVDSTLKIQPAELGDSAVYLCASSRGQKTGELFFGEGSRLTVL.

The V and J genes are TRBV11-1 and TRBJ1-3; no definite D call. Deletions cut 2 bases from V and 0 bases from J, with 8 bases between. The CDR3 runs to 15 residues. CDR1 and CDR2 from the germline V gene are SGHAT and FQDESV (reference sequence). The CDR3: CASSLQRGSGNTIYF. The CDR3 nucleotides are TGTGCCAGCAGCTTACAACGGGGCTCTGGAAACACCATATATTTT.